This T cell receptor beta chain was captured by sequencing in a study of blood T cell repertoires in COVID-19. Background on the study: The analysed material was cDNA or gDNA that came from T cells, B-cell-depleted T cells, or PBMCs.

Profiling relied on immunoSEQ multiplex PCR, and the TCRdb table lists in-frame clones only, not all of them. Among fewer than 400,000 clones listed, approximately 89% were seen once. Individuals aged about 18 to 100 years were recruited from about two dozen US areas. Clinical histories supplied by participants themselves formed the basis of cohort assignment. Cohort 3 recovered donors had two negative PCRs, clearance, or symptom resolution. The ends were cut back, 8 bases at V and 0 bases at J, with 13 bases in the middle. Germline CDR1 SNHLY, CDR2 FYNNEI. The CDR3 consists of 14 residues. Sample: PBMCs or T cells enriched from blood (not recorded which). This receptor was identified in a man aged 25-45 years who had recovered from COVID-19. The V and J genes are TRBV2 and TRBJ2-5; possible D gene TRBD2, 5 bases. The CDR3 sequence is CASLNGEYQETQYF. The CDR3 coding sequence is TGTGCCAGCTTAAACGGGGAGTACCAAGAGACCCAGTACTTC.